This note documents a single T cell receptor beta chain sequence. Its specificity is unknown. The same CDR3 also results from other DNA sequences found in this sample. These data come from a study of a mutant IDH1 vaccine in newly diagnosed glioma. CDR1 MNHEY and CDR2 SMNVEV come from the germline V gene (reference sequence). The CDR3 loop spans 13 amino acids. J gave up 11 bases and V 3 bases, and 5 bases lay outside the gene matches. Produced via immunoSEQ multiplex PCR; TCRdb's table is partial and in-frame only. The sample yields about 66,000 clones, approximately 80% seen once. Time point reported: week 11, during vaccination. One vaccine dose held 300 ug of mutant IDH1 20-mer peptide and came with topical imiquimod.

The sequences come from PBMCs, collected from a glioma patient whose treatment included an IDH1 peptide vaccine. The V call is TRBV27, the J call TRBJ1-2; 11 bases align to TRBD1. This receptor was obtained from a man aged 25-40 years with glioma. The DNA of the CDR3 is TGTGCCAGCAGTTTCGGACAGGGGGCAGGGTACACCTTC. Translation gives CASSFGQGAGYTF.